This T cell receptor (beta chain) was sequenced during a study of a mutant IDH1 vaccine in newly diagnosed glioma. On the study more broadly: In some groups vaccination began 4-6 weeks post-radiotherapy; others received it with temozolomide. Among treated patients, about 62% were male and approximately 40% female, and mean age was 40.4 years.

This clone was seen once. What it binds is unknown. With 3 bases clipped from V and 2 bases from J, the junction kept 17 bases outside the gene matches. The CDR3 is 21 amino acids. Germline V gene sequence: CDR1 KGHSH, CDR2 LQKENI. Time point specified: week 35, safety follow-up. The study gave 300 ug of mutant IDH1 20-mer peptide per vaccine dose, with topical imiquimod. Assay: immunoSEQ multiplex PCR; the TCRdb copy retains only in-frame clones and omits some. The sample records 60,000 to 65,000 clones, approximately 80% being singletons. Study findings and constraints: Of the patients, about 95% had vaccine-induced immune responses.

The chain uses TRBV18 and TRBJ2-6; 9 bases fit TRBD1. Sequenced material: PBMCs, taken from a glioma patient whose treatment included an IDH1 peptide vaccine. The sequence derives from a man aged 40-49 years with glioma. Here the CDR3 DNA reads TGTGCCAGCTCACCCAAGCCCGACCTTCGGGACAGGGTAACTGGGGCCAACGTCCTGACTTTC. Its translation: CASSPKPDLRDRVTGANVLTF.